The 4 T cell receptor beta chains below come from one sample, sequenced in a study of T-cell memory formation after mild COVID-19 (dated by TCRdb to the early 2020s). The library was produced with 5' RACE. Instrument used: Illumina NovaSeq 6000. Through fastp at Q25 and MiXCR, TCRdb rebuilt clones from the public reads, retaining in-frame beta chains. Rows matching on CDR3 protein sequence are summarized as one entry with the most common DNA and genes. The sample includes about 110,000 distinct CDR3 sequences, with around a fifth observed a single time. In total, the top ten clones hold approximately 40% of the sample. The material sequenced was PBMCs or a T cell subset sorted from them (not recorded which). These TCRs come from a man aged 18 to 35 who had mild COVID-19 (a few samples of this study predate the infection). The sample titles of this study are shuffled in the database, so cell type and time point are left out; the donor was told from shared clones.

The chain carries TRBV4-2 and TRBJ2-7; no clear D gene. CDR1 is LGHNA, CDR2 YNFKEQ, per germline. This CDR3 has 13 residues. The germline V and J ends were trimmed by 0 bases and 3 bases, with 6 bases remaining between them. This CDR3 is CASSQESSYEQYF. In nucleotides, the CDR3 is TGTGCCAGCAGCCAAGAAAGCAGCTACGAGCAGTACTTC.

This clonotype was counted ten times or more. The rearrangement links TRBV3-1 to TRBJ2-5; D perhaps matches TRBD2 (5 bases). V gave up 0 bases and J gave up 3 bases, with 14 bases separating them. This CDR3 comprises 16 residues. The germline V gene encodes CDR1 LGHDT and CDR2 YNNKEL (reference sequence). CDR3 sequence: CASSQDPRVREETQYF. CDR3 bases: TGTGCCAGCAGCCAAGATCCTCGGGTGCGGGAAGAGACCCAGTACTTC.

In its sample, this clonotype was seen a few times. The chain couples TRBV28 to TRBJ1-5; 10 bases match TRBD1. CDR3 length: 14 residues. V dropped 8 bases and J dropped 7; count of bases not matched to a gene: 8. Germline CDR1 MDHEN, CDR2 SYDVKM. CDR3 DNA sequence: TGTGCCAGCGTGAGACAGGGGGCCGAACAGCCCCAGCATTTT. Translated: CASVRQGAEQPQHF. Filled out from reference TRBV28 and TRBJ1-5, the complete variable domain reads DVKVTQSSRYLVKRTGEKVFLECVQDMDHENMFWYRQDPGLGLRLIYFSYDVKMKEKGDIPEGYSVSREKKERFSLILESASTNQTSMYLCASVRQGAEQPQHFGDGTRLSIL.

V usage is TRBV3-1 and J usage is TRBJ2-3; 7 bases are a match to TRBD1. CDR3 length equals 13 residues. V lost 5 bases, J lost 5 bases, and 4 bases stayed unmatched. Germline V CDR1 and CDR2: LGHDT, YNNKEL (reference sequence). Here the CDR3 reads CASSETGEDTQYF. CDR3 DNA sequence: TGTGCCAGCAGCGAAACAGGGGAAGATACGCAGTATTTT.